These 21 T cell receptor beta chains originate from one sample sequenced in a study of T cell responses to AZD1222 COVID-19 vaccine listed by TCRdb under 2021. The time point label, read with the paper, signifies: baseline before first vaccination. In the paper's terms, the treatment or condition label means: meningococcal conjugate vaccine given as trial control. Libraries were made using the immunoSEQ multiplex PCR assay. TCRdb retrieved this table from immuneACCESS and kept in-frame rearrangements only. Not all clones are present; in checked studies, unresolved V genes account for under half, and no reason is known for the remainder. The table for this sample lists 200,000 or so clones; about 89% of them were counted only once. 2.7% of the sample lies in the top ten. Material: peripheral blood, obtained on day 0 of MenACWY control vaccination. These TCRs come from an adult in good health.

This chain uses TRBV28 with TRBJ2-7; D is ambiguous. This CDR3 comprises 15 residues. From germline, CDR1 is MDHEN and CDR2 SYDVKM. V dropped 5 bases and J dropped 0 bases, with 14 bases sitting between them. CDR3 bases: TGTGCCAGCAGTGAACCCCTGGGCCTCTCCTACGAGCAGTACTTC. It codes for CASSEPLGLSYEQYF.

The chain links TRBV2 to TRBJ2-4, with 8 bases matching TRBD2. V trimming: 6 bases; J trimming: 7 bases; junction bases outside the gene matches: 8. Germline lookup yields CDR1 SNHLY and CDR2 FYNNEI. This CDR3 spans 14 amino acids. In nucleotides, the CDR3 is TGTGCCAGCAGAAGTTTAGCGGGGATGAACATTCAGTACTTC. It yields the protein CASRSLAGMNIQYF.

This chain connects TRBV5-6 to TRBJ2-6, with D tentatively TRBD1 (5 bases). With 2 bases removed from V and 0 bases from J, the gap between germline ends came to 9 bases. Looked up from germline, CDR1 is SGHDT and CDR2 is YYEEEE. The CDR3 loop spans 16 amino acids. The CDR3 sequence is CASSFRAHSGANVLTF. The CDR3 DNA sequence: TGTGCCAGCAGCTTCAGGGCCCACTCTGGGGCCAACGTCCTGACTTTC.

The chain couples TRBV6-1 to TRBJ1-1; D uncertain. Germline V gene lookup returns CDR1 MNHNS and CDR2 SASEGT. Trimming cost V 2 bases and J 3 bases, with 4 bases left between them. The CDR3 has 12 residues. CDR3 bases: TGTGCCAGCAGTGAAAGGTACACTGAAGCTTTCTTT. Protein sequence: CASSERYTEAFF.

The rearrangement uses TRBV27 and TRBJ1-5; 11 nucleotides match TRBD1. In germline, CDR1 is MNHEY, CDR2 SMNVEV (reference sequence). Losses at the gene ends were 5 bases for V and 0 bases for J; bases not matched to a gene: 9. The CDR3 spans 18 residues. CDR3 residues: CASSPGTGGSYSNQPQHF. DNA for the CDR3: TGTGCCAGCAGTCCCGGGACAGGGGGGTCTTATAGCAATCAGCCCCAGCATTTT.

The DNA for the CDR3 is TGTGCCAGCAGCCGACAGGGCTGGGAAAACGAGCAGTACTTC. Translating it yields CASSRQGWENEQYF. The J gene is TRBJ2-7, the V gene TRBV14; 7 bases are a match to TRBD1. Germline CDR1 reads SGHDN; CDR2 reads FVKESK. The CDR3 sequence is 14 residues long. J lost 5 bases, V lost 4 bases, and 8 bases had no gene match.

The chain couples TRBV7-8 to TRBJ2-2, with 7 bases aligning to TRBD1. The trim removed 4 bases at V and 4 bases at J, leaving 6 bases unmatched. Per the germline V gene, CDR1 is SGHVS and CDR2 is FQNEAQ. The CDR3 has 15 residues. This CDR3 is CASSSEGASTGELFF. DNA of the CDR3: TGTGCCAGCAGCTCTGAGGGGGCTAGCACCGGGGAGCTGTTTTTT. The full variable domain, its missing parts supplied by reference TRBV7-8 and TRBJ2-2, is GAGVSQSPRYKVAKRGQDVALRCDPISGHVSLFWYQQALGQGPEFLTYFQNEAQLDKSGLPSDRFFAERPEGSVSTLKIQRTQQEDSAVYLCASSSEGASTGELFFGEGSRLTVL.

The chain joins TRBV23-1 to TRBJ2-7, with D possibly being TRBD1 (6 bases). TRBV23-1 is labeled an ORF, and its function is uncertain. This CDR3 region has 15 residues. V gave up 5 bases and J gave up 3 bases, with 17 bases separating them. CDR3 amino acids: CASSGPSSRGYEQYF. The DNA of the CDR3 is TGCGCCAGCAGTGGCCCAAGTAGCAGGGGCTACGAGCAGTACTTC.

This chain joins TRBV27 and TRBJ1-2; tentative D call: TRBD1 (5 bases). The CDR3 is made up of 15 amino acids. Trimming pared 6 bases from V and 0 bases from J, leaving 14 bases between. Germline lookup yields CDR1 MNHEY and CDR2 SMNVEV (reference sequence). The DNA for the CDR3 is TGTGCCAGCAGCCTGAATCCGACAGCTAACTATGGCTACACCTTC. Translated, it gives CASSLNPTANYGYTF.

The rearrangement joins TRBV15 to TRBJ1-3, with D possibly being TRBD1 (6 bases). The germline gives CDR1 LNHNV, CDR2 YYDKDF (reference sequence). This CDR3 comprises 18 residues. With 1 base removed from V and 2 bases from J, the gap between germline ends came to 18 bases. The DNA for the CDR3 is TGTGCCACCAGCAGAGGAATTACAGGGCTTATACCTGGAAACACCATATATTTT. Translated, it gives CATSRGITGLIPGNTIYF.

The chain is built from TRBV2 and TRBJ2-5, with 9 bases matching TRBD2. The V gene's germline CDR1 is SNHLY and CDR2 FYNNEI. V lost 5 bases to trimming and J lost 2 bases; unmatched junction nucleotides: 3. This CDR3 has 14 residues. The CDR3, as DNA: TGTGCCAGCAGTCGACTAGCGGAACAAGAGACCCAGTACTTC. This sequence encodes CASSRLAEQETQYF.

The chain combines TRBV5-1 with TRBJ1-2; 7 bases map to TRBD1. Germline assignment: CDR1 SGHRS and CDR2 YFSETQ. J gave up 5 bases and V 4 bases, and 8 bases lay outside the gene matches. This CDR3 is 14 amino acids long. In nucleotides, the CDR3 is TGCGCCAGCAGCCCCCAGGGGGTCGGGTATGGCTACACCTTC. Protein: CASSPQGVGYGYTF.

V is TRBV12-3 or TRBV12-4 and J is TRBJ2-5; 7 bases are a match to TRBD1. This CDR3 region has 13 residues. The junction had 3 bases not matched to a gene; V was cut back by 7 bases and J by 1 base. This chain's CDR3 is CASTRQGQETQYF. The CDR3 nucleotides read TGTGCCAGCACTAGACAGGGCCAAGAGACCCAGTACTTC.

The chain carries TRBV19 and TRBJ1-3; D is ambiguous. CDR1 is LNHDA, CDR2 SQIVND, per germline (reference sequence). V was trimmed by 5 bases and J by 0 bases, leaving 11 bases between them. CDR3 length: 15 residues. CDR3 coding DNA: TGTGCCAGTAGTTCACGGAGACACTCTGGAAACACCATATATTTT. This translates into CASSSRRHSGNTIYF.

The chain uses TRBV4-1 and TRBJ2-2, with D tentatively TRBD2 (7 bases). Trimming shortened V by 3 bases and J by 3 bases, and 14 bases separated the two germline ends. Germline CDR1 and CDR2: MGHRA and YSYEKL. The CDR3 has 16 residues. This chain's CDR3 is CASSHAGGADTGELFF. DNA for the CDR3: TGCGCCAGCAGCCACGCTGGGGGGGCCGACACCGGGGAGCTGTTTTTT.

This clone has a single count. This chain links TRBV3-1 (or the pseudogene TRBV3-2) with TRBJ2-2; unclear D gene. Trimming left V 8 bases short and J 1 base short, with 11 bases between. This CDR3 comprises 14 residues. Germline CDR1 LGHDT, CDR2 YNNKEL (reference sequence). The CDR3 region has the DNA TGTGCCAGCGGGCGCGGAATGAACACCGGGGAGCTGTTTTTT. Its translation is CASGRGMNTGELFF.

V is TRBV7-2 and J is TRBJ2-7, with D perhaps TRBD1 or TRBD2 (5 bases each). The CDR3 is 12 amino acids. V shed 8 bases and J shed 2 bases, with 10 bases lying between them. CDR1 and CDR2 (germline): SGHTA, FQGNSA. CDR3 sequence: CASGTETYEQYF. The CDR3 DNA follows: TGTGCCAGCGGGACGGAGACCTACGAGCAGTACTTC.

The CDR3 DNA sequence: TGTGCCTGGAGCCGGCTGTCCGAAAAACTGTTTTTT. Translating gives CAWSRLSEKLFF. V gene TRBV30 combines with J gene TRBJ1-4; D ambiguous. The CDR3 contains 12 residues. CDR1 and CDR2 (germline): GTSNPN, SVGIG (reference sequence). Trimming stripped 3 bases from V and 8 bases from J, with 10 bases between.

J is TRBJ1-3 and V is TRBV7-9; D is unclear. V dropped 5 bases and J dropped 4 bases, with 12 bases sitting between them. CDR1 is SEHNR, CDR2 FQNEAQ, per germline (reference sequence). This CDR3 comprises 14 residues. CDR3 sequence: CASSQDGLGNTIYF. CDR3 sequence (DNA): TGTGCCAGCAGCCAAGACGGGCTGGGAAACACCATATATTTT.

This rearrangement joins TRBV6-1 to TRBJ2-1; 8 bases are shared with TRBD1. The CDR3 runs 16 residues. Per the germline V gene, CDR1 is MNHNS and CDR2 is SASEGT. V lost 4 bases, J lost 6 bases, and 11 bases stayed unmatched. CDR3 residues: CASSGQPGTGGNEQFF. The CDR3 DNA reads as TGTGCCAGCAGTGGGCAGCCCGGGACAGGTGGCAATGAGCAGTTCTTC.

CDR3 nucleotides: TGTGCCAGCAGTCCCTACAGTGGGTACAGCACTGAAGCTTTCTTT. Protein product: CASSPYSGYSTEAFF. This chain joins TRBV27 and TRBJ1-1; D unresolved. This CDR3 contains 15 residues. V was trimmed by 5 bases and J by 4 bases, leaving 17 bases between them. CDR1 and CDR2 (germline): MNHEY, SMNVEV (reference sequence).